These 30 T cell receptor beta chains originate from one sample sequenced in a study of blood T cell repertoires in COVID-19. Clones were read by immunoSEQ multiplex PCR, and TCRdb kept only the in-frame ones, dropping some. The sample consists of around 280,000 clones, 75% to 90% of them appearing once. Material: peripheral blood. These receptors originate from a woman aged 45-65 years who had recovered from COVID-19.

The rearrangement links TRBV9 to TRBJ1-2; 12 bases agree with TRBD1. The germline CDR1 and CDR2 sequences are SGDLS and YYNGEE. The length of the CDR3 is 16 residues. The ends lost 3 bases at V and 4 bases at J; junction bases unmatched: 7. The chain's CDR3 is CASSERGTGGAYGYTF. DNA of the CDR3: TGTGCCAGCAGCGAACGGGGGACAGGGGGCGCCTATGGCTACACCTTC. Combining the CDR3 with reference TRBV9 and TRBJ1-2 gives the whole variable domain DSGVTQTPKHLITATGQRVTLRCSPRSGDLSVYWYQQSLDQGLQFLIQYYNGEERAKGNILERFSAQQFPDLHSELNLSSLELGDSALYFCASSERGTGGAYGYTFGSGTRLTVV.

The chain uses TRBV28 and TRBJ2-7, with TRBD2 identical over 7 bases. There are 16 residues in the CDR3. The junction had 9 bases not matched to a gene; V was cut back by 2 bases and J by 2 bases. Germline CDR1 is MDHEN and CDR2 is SYDVKM. This CDR3 is CASSLHLAVLTYEQYF. The CDR3 DNA is TGTGCCAGCAGTTTACACCTAGCGGTGTTGACCTACGAGCAGTACTTC. The full variable domain, in which reference TRBV28 and TRBJ2-7 provide the parts outside the CDR3, is DVKVTQSSRYLVKRTGEKVFLECVQDMDHENMFWYRQDPGLGLRLIYFSYDVKMKEKGDIPEGYSVSREKKERFSLILESASTNQTSMYLCASSLHLAVLTYEQYFGPGTRLTVT.

V and J are TRBV10-3 and TRBJ2-2; TRBD2 matches 13 bases. This CDR3 is 18 amino acids long. CDR1 is ENHRY, CDR2 SYGVKD, per germline. V lost 8 bases and J lost 7; bases outside the gene matches: 16. The CDR3 loop is CAIGAGLAGSLLLGELFF. The CDR3 coding sequence is TGTGCCATCGGGGCGGGACTAGCGGGATCCTTGTTGCTCGGGGAGCTGTTTTTT.

The rearrangement links TRBV9 to TRBJ2-3; 7 positions agree with TRBD1. In germline, CDR1 is SGDLS, CDR2 YYNGEE. There are 14 residues in the CDR3. V lost 3 bases and J lost 4; bases outside the gene matches: 5. CDR3 protein: CASSAVTGSDTQYF. CDR3 coding DNA: TGTGCCAGCAGCGCCGTGACAGGGTCAGATACGCAGTATTTT.

The V and J genes are TRBV19 and TRBJ1-3; 8 bases map to TRBD1. V lost 7 bases to trimming and J lost 2 bases; unmatched junction nucleotides: 7. Per the germline V gene, CDR1 is LNHDA and CDR2 is SQIVND (reference sequence). CDR3 size: 15 residues. The CDR3 sequence: CASTTDRVAGNTIYF. CDR3 DNA: TGTGCCAGTACCACGGACAGGGTAGCTGGAAACACCATATATTTT.

CDR3 nucleotide sequence: TGTGCCAGCAGGTCCTCTAGCGGGGGCCTGGATACGCAGTATTTT. Translation gives CASRSSSGGLDTQYF. The chain has TRBV11-2 and TRBJ2-3, with 10 bases matching TRBD2. The CDR3 is made up of 15 amino acids. V was pared by 6 bases and J by 6 bases, with 9 bases of the junction left unmatched. Germline-derived CDR1 and CDR2 are SGHAT and FQNNGV.

V is TRBV9 and J is TRBJ2-1; TRBD2 matches 8 bases. From germline, CDR1 is SGDLS and CDR2 YYNGEE. This CDR3 region has 15 residues. With V trimmed by 4 bases and J by 6 bases, 9 bases remained unmatched. In DNA form, the CDR3 reads TGTGCCAGCAGCTTCGGACTAGCTTCCCTCAATGAGCAGTTCTTC. This codes for CASSFGLASLNEQFF.

The chain recombines TRBV7-9 with TRBJ1-3; the match to TRBD1 covers 9 bases. There are 15 residues in the CDR3. V gave up 5 bases and J gave up 3 bases; unmatched junction bases: 5. CDR1 and CDR2 (germline): SEHNR, FQNEAQ (reference sequence). CDR3: CASSLQGALGNTIYF. CDR3 coding DNA: TGTGCCAGCAGCCTACAGGGGGCGCTTGGAAACACCATATATTTT.

The CDR3: CASSWGPWTSGRSEQFF. CDR3 DNA: TGTGCCAGCAGCTGGGGACCCTGGACTAGCGGGAGAAGTGAGCAGTTCTTC. The chain carries TRBV27 and TRBJ2-1, with TRBD2 matching 13 bases. Unmatched junction bases numbered 14, after V lost 6 bases and J lost 9 bases. The length of the CDR3 is 17 residues. Per germline, CDR1 MNHEY and CDR2 SMNVEV (reference sequence).

V is TRBV3-1 (or the pseudogene TRBV3-2) and J is TRBJ2-1, with 14 bases fitting TRBD2. The CDR3 extends over 15 amino acids. Unmatched junction bases numbered 2, after V lost 2 bases and J lost 8 bases. Germline V gene lookup returns CDR1 LGHDT and CDR2 YNNKEL (reference sequence). The CDR3 coding sequence is TGTGCCAGCAGCCAACCGGGACTAGCGGGAGATGAGCAGTTCTTC. Protein: CASSQPGLAGDEQFF.

The chain combines TRBV6-2 or TRBV6-3 with TRBJ2-7; TRBD1 agrees at 8 bases. The CDR3 is 14 residues long. Germline assignment: CDR1 MNHEY and CDR2 SVGEGT. V shed 6 bases, J shed 1 base, and the junction held 5 bases outside the gene matches. CDR3 nucleotides: TGTGCCAGCAGCGACAGGGGCGCATCCTACGAGCAGTACTTC. It codes for CASSDRGASYEQYF.

The genes are TRBV24-1 and TRBJ2-3; TRBD1 matches at 7 bases. After removal of 0 bases from V and 0 bases from J, the junction contained 2 bases not matched to a gene. Looked up from germline, CDR1 is KGHDR and CDR2 is SFDVKD. This CDR3 has 16 amino acids. CDR3 in amino acids: CATSDLGTASTDTQYF. The CDR3 DNA reads TGTGCCACCAGTGATTTGGGGACAGCTAGCACAGATACGCAGTATTTT.

V and J are TRBV7-3 and TRBJ1-6; TRBD1 aligns across 7 bases. The CDR3 is 15 amino acids. The V gene's germline CDR1 is SGHTA and CDR2 FQGTGA. Germline trimming cut 5 bases from V and 8 bases from J; bases unmatched to any gene: 9. CDR3: CASSLQGRKDSPLHF. The DNA for the CDR3 is TGTGCCAGCAGCCTACAGGGGAGGAAAGATTCACCCCTCCACTTT. Full variable domain (rest looked up from reference TRBV7-3 and TRBJ1-6): GAGVSQTPSNKVTEKGKYVELRCDPISGHTALYWYRQSLGQGPEFLIYFQGTGAADDSGLPNDRFFAVRPEGSVSTLKIQRTERGDSAVYLCASSLQGRKDSPLHFGNGTRLTVT.

The V and J genes are TRBV5-1 and TRBJ1-1; 7 nucleotides agree with TRBD1. This CDR3 contains 14 residues. CDR1 and CDR2 (germline): SGHRS, YFSETQ. Trimming removed 4 bases from V and 6 bases from J; junction bases left unmatched: 9. The CDR3 here is CASSPEGATAEAFF. DNA for the CDR3: TGCGCCAGCAGCCCGGAGGGGGCGACGGCTGAAGCTTTCTTT.

This chain links TRBV5-1 with TRBJ2-2; TRBD1 agrees at 9 bases. Trimming at V came to 3 bases and at J to 7 bases, leaving 16 bases not matched to a gene. CDR1 and CDR2 (germline): SGHRS, YFSETQ. CDR3 length: 18 residues. CDR3 nucleotides: TGCGCCAGCAGCTCCTCCTTCTCTGGACAGGGGACGGGCGGGGAGCTGTTTTTT. It codes for CASSSSFSGQGTGGELFF.

The chain employs TRBV7-2 and TRBJ2-3; 8 bases align to TRBD2. This CDR3 region has 14 residues. The junction had 3 bases not matched to a gene; V was cut back by 5 bases and J by 2 bases. The germline CDR1 and CDR2 sequences are SGHTA and FQGNSA. The CDR3 loop is CASSIGLATDTQYF. In nucleotides, the CDR3 is TGTGCCAGCAGCATCGGACTAGCCACAGATACGCAGTATTTT.

The rearrangement links TRBV27 to TRBJ1-2; 7 bases are a match to TRBD1. The V gene end was trimmed by 1 base and the J gene end by 7 bases; junction bases not matched to a gene: 3. Germline V gives CDR1 MNHEY, CDR2 SMNVEV (reference sequence). This CDR3 is 13 amino acids long. For the CDR3, the DNA is TGTGCCAGCAGTTTATTAGGGGGCGGTGGCTACACCTTC. Amino acids: CASSLLGGGGYTF.

The chain employs TRBV3-1 (or the pseudogene TRBV3-2) and TRBJ2-5, with 10 bases matching TRBD2. Germline V lookup: CDR1 LGHDT, CDR2 YNNKEL (reference sequence). This CDR3 spans 15 amino acids. With V trimmed by 1 base and J by 4 bases, 3 bases remained unmatched. CDR3 in DNA: TGTGCCAGCAGCCAAGGGATAGCGGGGGGAGAGACCCAGTACTTC. Protein sequence: CASSQGIAGGETQYF.

This clone has only a few counts. CDR3 coding DNA: TGTGCCAGCAGTCCCTCCTCTGGAAACACCATATATTTT. This translates into CASSPSSGNTIYF. This chain links TRBV7-6 with TRBJ1-3, with D uncertain. Between the trimmed V and J ends, which lost 6 bases and 0 bases, there was a span of 6 bases. The CDR3 length is 13 residues. Per the germline V gene, CDR1 is SGHVS and CDR2 is FNYEAQ.

This chain uses TRBV7-2 with TRBJ2-5, with 10 bases that match TRBD1. This CDR3 region has 15 residues. The junction had 8 bases not matched to a gene; V was cut back by 5 bases and J by 5 bases. CDR1 and CDR2 (germline): SGHTA, FQGNSA. The DNA of the CDR3 is TGTGCCAGCAGCCCAGCCGGGACAGGGGAGGAGACCCAGTACTTC. Its protein is CASSPAGTGEETQYF.

The CDR3 sequence is CASSYRQNEKLFF. As DNA, the CDR3 is TGTGCCAGCAGCTACCGACAGAATGAAAAACTGTTTTTT. The chain carries TRBV13 and TRBJ1-4; the D gene is possibly TRBD1 (5 bases). Trimming left V 4 bases short and J 5 bases short, with 8 bases between. The germline V gene encodes CDR1 PRHDT and CDR2 FYEKMQ (reference sequence). This CDR3 has 13 residues.

The chain combines TRBV24-1 with TRBJ2-5; 10 nucleotides match TRBD1. J gave up 2 bases and V 0 bases, and 2 bases lay outside the gene matches. This CDR3 has 16 amino acids. Germline CDR1 and CDR2: KGHDR and SFDVKD. CDR3 amino acids: CATSDLGTGVQETQYF. The CDR3 coding sequence is TGTGCCACCAGTGATTTGGGGACAGGGGTTCAAGAGACCCAGTACTTC.

The chain links TRBV5-5 to TRBJ1-5, with D possibly being TRBD1 (6 bases). Trimming cost V 4 bases and J 2 bases, with 13 bases left between them. This CDR3 contains 15 residues. The germline CDR1 and CDR2 sequences are SGHKS and YYEKEE (reference sequence). The CDR3 here is CASSTAGVGNQPQHF. The DNA for the CDR3 is TGTGCCAGCAGCACAGCAGGGGTTGGCAATCAGCCCCAGCATTTT.

On this clone: Other DNA sequences in this sample translate to the same CDR3. This chain uses TRBV3-1 (or the pseudogene TRBV3-2) with TRBJ2-7; no firm D call. The germline CDR1 and CDR2 sequences are LGHDT and YNNKEL (reference sequence). This CDR3 region has 12 residues. Between the trimmed V and J ends, which lost 4 bases and 4 bases, there was a span of 8 bases. The CDR3: CASSRQEYEQYF. The CDR3 coding sequence is TGTGCCAGCAGCCGACAAGAGTACGAGCAGTACTTC.

V usage is TRBV5-1 and J usage is TRBJ2-3; 14 nucleotides agree with TRBD2. With V trimmed by 6 bases and J by 2 bases, 14 bases remained unmatched. The germline gives CDR1 SGHRS, CDR2 YFSETQ. The CDR3 is 19 amino acids. DNA of the CDR3: TGCGCCAGCAACTTAAATACCCTGGGACTAGCGGGGGACACAGATACGCAGTATTTT. This translates into CASNLNTLGLAGDTDTQYF.

Points on this clone: Other DNA sequences in the same sample also yield this CDR3. The genes are TRBV10-3 and TRBJ1-1, with D perhaps matching TRBD1 (6 bases). Germline V gene sequence: CDR1 ENHRY, CDR2 SYGVKD. The CDR3 loop spans 12 amino acids. V lost 10 bases and J lost 5, with 14 bases in between. CDR3 in DNA: TGTGCCACCTCAAGGGGGGGTACTGAAGCTTTCTTT. It yields the protein CATSRGGTEAFF.

This CDR3 reads CASSSQGAYEQYF. CDR3 nucleotide sequence: TGTGCCAGCAGCTCACAGGGGGCCTACGAGCAGTACTTC. V gene TRBV7-9 combines with J gene TRBJ2-7; 8 bases map to TRBD1. The V gene's germline CDR1 is SEHNR and CDR2 FQNEAQ (reference sequence). The CDR3 has 13 residues. V shed 4 bases, J shed 2 bases, and the junction held 1 base outside the gene matches.

The gene calls are TRBV12-3 or TRBV12-4 and TRBJ1-2; 8 bases are shared with TRBD1. The CDR3 is 13 residues long. The J segment lost 6 bases and the V segment lost 1 base, leaving 1 base of the junction unmatched. The CDR3 DNA follows: TGTGCCAGCAGTTTAGTCAGGGGGCATGGCTACACCTTC. Protein product: CASSLVRGHGYTF.

The chain has TRBV3-1 (or the pseudogene TRBV3-2) and TRBJ1-5, with 7 bases aligning to TRBD1. V dropped 1 base and J dropped 5; count of bases not matched to a gene: 11. The CDR3 is 17 amino acids. Per germline, CDR1 LGHDT and CDR2 YNNKEL (reference sequence). CDR3 protein: CASSQGPPGTAYQPQHF. As DNA, the CDR3 is TGTGCCAGCAGCCAAGGACCGCCGGGGACAGCATATCAGCCCCAGCATTTT.

The V and J genes are TRBV28 and TRBJ2-1; TRBD2 matches 11 bases. Trimming at V came to 4 bases and at J to 6 bases, leaving 5 bases not matched to a gene. CDR1 is MDHEN and CDR2 is SYDVKM in the germline V gene. The CDR3 loop spans 15 amino acids. CDR3 loop: CASSSTSGRFNEQFF. The CDR3 nucleotides read TGTGCCAGCAGTTCCACTAGCGGGAGATTCAATGAGCAGTTCTTC. The full variable domain, completed using reference TRBV28 and TRBJ2-1, is DVKVTQSSRYLVKRTGEKVFLECVQDMDHENMFWYRQDPGLGLRLIYFSYDVKMKEKGDIPEGYSVSREKKERFSLILESASTNQTSMYLCASSSTSGRFNEQFFGPGTRLTVL.